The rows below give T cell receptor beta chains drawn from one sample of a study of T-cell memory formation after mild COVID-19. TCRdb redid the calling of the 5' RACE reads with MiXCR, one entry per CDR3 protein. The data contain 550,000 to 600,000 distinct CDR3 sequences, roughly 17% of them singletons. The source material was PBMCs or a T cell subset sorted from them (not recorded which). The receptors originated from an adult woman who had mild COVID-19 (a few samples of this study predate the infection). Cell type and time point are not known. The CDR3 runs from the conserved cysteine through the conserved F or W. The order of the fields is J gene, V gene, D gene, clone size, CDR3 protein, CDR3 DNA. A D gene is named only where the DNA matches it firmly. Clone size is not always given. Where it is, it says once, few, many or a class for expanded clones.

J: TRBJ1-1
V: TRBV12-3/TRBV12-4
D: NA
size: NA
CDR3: CASSAGLPNTEAFF
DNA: TGTGCCAGCAGTGCGGGACTTCCGAACACTGAAGCTTTCTTT

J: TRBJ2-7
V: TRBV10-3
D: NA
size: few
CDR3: CATRRGTYEQYF
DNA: TGTGCCACCAGGAGGGGTACATACGAGCAGTACTTC

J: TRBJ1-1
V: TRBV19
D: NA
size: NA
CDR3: CAAGEAFF
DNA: TGTGCCGCGGGGGAAGCTTTCTTT

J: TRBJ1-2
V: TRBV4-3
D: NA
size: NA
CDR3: CASSHQGRDYGYTF
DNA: TGCGCCAGCAGCCATCAAGGGAGGGACTATGGCTACACCTTC

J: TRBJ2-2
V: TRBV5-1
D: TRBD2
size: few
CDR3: CASSLKSGGAGELFF
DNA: TGCGCCAGCAGCTTGAAGAGCGGGGGGGCCGGGGAGCTGTTTTTT

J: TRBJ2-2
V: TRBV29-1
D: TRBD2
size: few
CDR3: CSVELAGVATGELFF
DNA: TGCAGCGTTGAACTAGCGGGAGTCGCCACCGGGGAGCTGTTTTTT

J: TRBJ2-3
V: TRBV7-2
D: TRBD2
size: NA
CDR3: CASSFDGTSDSTDTQYF
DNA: TGTGCCAGCAGCTTCGATGGGACTAGCGATAGCACAGATACGCAGTATTTT

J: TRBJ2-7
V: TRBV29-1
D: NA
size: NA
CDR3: CSVETGEQYF
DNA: TGCAGCGTTGAGACGGGCGAGCAGTACTTC

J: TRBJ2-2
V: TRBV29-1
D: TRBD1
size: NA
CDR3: CSVLGIGPGQTYTGELFF
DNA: TGCAGCGTCCTGGGGATTGGCCCGGGACAGACGTACACCGGGGAGCTGTTTTTT

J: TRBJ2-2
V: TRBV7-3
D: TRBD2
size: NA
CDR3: CASSPRGGLAGENTGELFF
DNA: TGTGCCAGCAGCCCCCGGGGAGGGCTAGCGGGGGAGAACACCGGGGAGCTGTTTTTT

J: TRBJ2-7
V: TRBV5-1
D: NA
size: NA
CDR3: CASSLDATYEQYF
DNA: TGCGCCAGCAGCTTGGACGCGACCTACGAGCAGTACTTC

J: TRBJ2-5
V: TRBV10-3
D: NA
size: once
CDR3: CAISEPPQGGQETQYF
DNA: TGTGCCATCAGTGAGCCTCCCCAGGGGGGGCAAGAGACCCAGTACTTC

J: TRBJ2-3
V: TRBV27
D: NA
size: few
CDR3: CASSPSRTFTDTQYF
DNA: TGTGCCAGCAGTCCCAGCCGGACTTTCACAGATACGCAGTATTTT

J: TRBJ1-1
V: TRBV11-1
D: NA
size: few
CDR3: CASSHSYSFTEAFF
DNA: TGTGCCAGCAGCCACTCTTACAGTTTCACTGAAGCTTTCTTT

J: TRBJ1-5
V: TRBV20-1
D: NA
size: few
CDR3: CSARAGSTDSNQPQHF
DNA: TGCAGTGCTAGAGCGGGTTCGACGGATAGCAATCAGCCCCAGCATTTT

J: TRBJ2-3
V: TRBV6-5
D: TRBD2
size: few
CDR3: CASSYSLAGGPDTQYF
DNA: TGTGCCAGCAGTTACTCGTTAGCGGGGGGACCAGATACGCAGTATTTT

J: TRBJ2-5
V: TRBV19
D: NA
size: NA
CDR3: CASSMRQRETQYF
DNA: TGTGCCAGTAGTATGAGGCAGCGGGAGACCCAGTACTTC

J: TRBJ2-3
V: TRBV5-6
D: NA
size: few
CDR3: CASSSRAREYTQYF
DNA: TGTGCCAGCAGCTCTCGCGCCCGGGAGTATACGCAGTATTTT

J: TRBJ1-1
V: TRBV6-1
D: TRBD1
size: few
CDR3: CASMDREAFF
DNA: TGTGCCAGCATGGACAGGGAAGCTTTCTTT

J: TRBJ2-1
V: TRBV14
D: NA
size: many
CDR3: CASSQDYVSPYNEQFF
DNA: TGTGCCAGCAGCCAAGACTATGTGAGCCCCTACAATGAGCAGTTCTTC

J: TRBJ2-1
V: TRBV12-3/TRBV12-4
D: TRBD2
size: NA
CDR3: CASSLRGADNEQFF
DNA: TGTGCCAGCAGTTTGCGGGGGGCTGACAATGAGCAGTTCTTC

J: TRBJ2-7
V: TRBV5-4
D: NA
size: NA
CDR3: CASSPGGGLSYEQYF
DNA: TGTGCCAGCAGCCCCGGTGGCGGGCTCTCCTACGAGCAGTACTTC

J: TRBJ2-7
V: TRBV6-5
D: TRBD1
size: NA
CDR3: CASSSPDRAGYEQYF
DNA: TGTGCCAGCAGTTCCCCGGACAGGGCTGGCTACGAGCAGTACTTC

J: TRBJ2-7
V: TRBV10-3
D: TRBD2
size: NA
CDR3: CAISAHQGLAGGTLEQYF
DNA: TGTGCCATCAGCGCGCACCAGGGACTAGCGGGGGGAACCCTAGAGCAGTACTTC

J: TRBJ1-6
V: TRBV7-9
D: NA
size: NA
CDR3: CASSVGQPLHF
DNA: TGTGCCAGCAGCGTAGGACAGCCCCTCCACTTT

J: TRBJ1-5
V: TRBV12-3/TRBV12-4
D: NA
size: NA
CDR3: CASSLRSAVNQPQHF
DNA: TGTGCCAGCAGTTTACGGTCGGCGGTTAATCAGCCCCAGCATTTT

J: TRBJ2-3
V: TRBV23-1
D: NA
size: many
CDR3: CASSQYTTTGRFSDTQYF
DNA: TGCGCCAGCAGTCAGTACACAACCACGGGGCGATTCTCAGATACGCAGTATTTT

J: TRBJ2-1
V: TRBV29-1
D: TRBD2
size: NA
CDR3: CSVVGLAGTNEQFF
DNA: TGCAGCGTTGTAGGACTAGCGGGTACAAATGAGCAGTTCTTC

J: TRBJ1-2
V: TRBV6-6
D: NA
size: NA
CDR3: CASSYDLGGLYGYTF
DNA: TGTGCCAGCAGTTACGACCTAGGGGGGCTCTATGGCTACACCTTC

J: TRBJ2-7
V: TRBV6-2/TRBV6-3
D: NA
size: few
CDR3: CASSYTGMYEQYF
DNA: TGTGCCAGCAGTTACACGGGGATGTACGAGCAGTACTTC

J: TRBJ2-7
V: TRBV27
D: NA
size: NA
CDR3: CASSLQDRVHEQYF
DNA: TGTGCCAGCAGTTTACAGGACAGAGTCCACGAGCAGTACTTC

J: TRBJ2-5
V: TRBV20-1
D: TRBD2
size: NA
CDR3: CSARVSGLAETQYF
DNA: TGCAGTGCTAGGGTATCGGGACTAGCGGAGACCCAGTACTTC

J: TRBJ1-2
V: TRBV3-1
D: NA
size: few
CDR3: CASSQDSLGGGYTF
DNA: TGTGCCAGCAGCCAAGACTCACTCGGAGGGGGCTACACCTTC

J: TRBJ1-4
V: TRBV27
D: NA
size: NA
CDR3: CASSPGLGTNEKLFF
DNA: TGTGCCAGCAGTCCGGGCCTCGGAACTAATGAAAAACTGTTTTTT

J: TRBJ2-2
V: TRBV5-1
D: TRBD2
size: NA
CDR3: CASSFTSGGTTGELFF
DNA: TGCGCCAGCAGCTTTACTAGCGGGGGGACCACCGGGGAGCTGTTTTTT

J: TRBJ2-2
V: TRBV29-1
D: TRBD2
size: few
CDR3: CSVVPSGRHADTGELFF
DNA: TGCAGCGTTGTCCCTAGCGGGAGGCACGCCGACACCGGGGAGCTGTTTTTT

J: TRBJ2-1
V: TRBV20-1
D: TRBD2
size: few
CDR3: CSATRTSGITKDEQFF
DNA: TGCAGTGCCACTAGGACTAGCGGGATAACGAAGGATGAGCAGTTCTTC

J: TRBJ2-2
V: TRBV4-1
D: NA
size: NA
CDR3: CASSLPGQNTGELFF
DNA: TGCGCCAGCAGCCTACCGGGACAGAACACCGGGGAGCTGTTTTTT

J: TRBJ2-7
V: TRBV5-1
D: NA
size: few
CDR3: CASSLGSGPPYEQYF
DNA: TGCGCCAGCAGCTTGGGATCAGGGCCCCCGTACGAGCAGTACTTC

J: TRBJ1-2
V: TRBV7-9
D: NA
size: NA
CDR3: CASSLGNAYGYTF
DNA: TGTGCCAGCAGCTTAGGTAACGCCTATGGCTACACCTTC

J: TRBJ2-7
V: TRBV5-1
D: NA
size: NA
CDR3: CASSLAAGNPSYEQYF
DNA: TGCGCCAGCAGCTTGGCGGCAGGGAATCCCTCCTACGAGCAGTACTTC

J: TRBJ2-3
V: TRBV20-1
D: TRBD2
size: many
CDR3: CSARDLAGGASDTQYF
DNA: TGCAGTGCTAGAGATCTGGCGGGGGGGGCCTCAGATACGCAGTATTTT

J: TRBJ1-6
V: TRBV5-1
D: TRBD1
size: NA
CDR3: CASSSGQGSSYNSPLHF
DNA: TGCGCCAGCAGCTCAGGACAGGGCAGCTCCTATAATTCACCCCTCCACTTT

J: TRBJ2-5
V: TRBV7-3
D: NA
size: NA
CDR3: CASSLTRDSFQYF
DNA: TGTGCCAGCAGCTTAACGCGGGATAGCTTCCAGTACTTC

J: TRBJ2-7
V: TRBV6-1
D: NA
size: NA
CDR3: CASGNNERVRVEQYF
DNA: TGTGCCAGCGGAAATAATGAGCGGGTCCGGGTGGAGCAGTACTTC

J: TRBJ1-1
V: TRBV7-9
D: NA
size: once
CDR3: CASSRDVTEAFF
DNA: TGTGCCAGCAGCAGGGACGTCACTGAAGCTTTCTTT

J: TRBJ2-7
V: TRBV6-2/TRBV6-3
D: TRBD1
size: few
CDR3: CASSPGTGGMYEQYF
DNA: TGTGCCAGCAGCCCCGGGACAGGGGGAATGTACGAGCAGTACTTC

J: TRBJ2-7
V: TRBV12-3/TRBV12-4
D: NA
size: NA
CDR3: CASSLAPNSEQYF
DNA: TGTGCCAGCAGTTTAGCGCCGAACTCCGAGCAGTACTTC

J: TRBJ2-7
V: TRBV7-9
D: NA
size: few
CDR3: CASSLGLLSYEQYF
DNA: TGTGCCAGCAGCCTGGGACTGCTCTCCTACGAGCAGTACTTC

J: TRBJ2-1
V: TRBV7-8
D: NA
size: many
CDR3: CASSITRLIYNEQFF
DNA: TGTGCCAGCAGTATAACCCGGCTGATATACAATGAGCAGTTCTTC

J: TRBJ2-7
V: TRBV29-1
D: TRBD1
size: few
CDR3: CSVEGQALPYEQYF
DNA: TGCAGCGTTGAGGGACAGGCCTTACCCTACGAGCAGTACTTC

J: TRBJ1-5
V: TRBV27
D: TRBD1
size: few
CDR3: CASSRTGIHQPQHF
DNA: TGTGCCAGCAGTCGGACAGGGATTCATCAGCCCCAGCATTTT

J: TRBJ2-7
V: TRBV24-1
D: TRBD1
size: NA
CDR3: CATSDPGQVYEQYF
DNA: TGTGCCACCAGTGATCCGGGACAGGTATACGAGCAGTACTTC

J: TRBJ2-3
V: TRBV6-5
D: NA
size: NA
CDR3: CASKARGTSTDTQYF
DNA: TGTGCCAGCAAAGCCCGTGGGACTAGCACAGATACGCAGTATTTT

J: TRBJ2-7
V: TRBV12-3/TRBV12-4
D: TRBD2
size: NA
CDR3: CASSLASFERGRSYEQYF
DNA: TGTGCCAGCAGTTTAGCTTCCTTCGAGCGGGGCCGATCCTACGAGCAGTACTTC

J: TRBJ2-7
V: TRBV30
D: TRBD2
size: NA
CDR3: CAWSESSGSLNEQYF
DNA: TGTGCCTGGAGCGAATCTAGCGGGAGTTTAAACGAGCAGTACTTC

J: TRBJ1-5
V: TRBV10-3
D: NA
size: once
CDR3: CAISEPPQPQHF
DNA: TGTGCCATCAGTGAGCCTCCCCAGCCCCAGCATTTT

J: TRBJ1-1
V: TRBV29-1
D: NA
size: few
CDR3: CSVELVSEAFF
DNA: TGCAGCGTTGAATTGGTCTCCGAAGCTTTCTTT